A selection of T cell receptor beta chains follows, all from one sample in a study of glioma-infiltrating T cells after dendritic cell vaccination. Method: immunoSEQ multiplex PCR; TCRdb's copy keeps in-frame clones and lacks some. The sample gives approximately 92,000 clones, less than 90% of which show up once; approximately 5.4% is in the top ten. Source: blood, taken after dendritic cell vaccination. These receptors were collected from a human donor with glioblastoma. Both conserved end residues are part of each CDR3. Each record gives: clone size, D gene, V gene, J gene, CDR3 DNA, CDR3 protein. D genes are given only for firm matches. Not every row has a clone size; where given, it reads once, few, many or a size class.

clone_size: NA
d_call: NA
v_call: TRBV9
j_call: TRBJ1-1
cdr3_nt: TGTGCCAGCAGCGTAGCCCCTATAAGAAATGCTGAAGCTTTCTTT
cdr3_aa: CASSVAPIRNAEAFF

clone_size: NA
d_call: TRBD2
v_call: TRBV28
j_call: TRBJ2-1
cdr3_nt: TGTGCCAGCAGTTTGCCTAGCGGGATTGCTGATGAGCAGTTCTTC
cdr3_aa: CASSLPSGIADEQFF

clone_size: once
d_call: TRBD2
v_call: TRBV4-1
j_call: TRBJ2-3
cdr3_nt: TGCGCCAGCAGCCAAGGTCTTAGCGGGGGGACGCAGTATTTT
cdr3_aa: CASSQGLSGGTQYF

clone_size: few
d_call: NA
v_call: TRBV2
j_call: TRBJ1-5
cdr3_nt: TGTGCCAGCGGTGGGCAGGGAGGGAACAATCAGCCCCAGCATTTT
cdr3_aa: CASGGQGGNNQPQHF

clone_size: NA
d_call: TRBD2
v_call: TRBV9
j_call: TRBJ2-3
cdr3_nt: TGTGCCAGCAGCGTCGGGCTAGCGGGGGCTTCTAGCACAGATACGCAGTATTTT
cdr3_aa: CASSVGLAGASSTDTQYF

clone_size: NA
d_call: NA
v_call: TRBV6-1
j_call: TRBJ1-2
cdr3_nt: TGTGCCAGCAGTGAAGCAGGGGGGGCCTATGGCTACACCTTC
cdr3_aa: CASSEAGGAYGYTF

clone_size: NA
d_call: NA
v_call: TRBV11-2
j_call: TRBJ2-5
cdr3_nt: TGTGCCAGCAGCTTTTATGAGACCCAGTACTTC
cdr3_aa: CASSFYETQYF

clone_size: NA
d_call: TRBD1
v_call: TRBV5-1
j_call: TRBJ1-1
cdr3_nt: TGCGCCAGCAGTCCGGACAGGGCCATGAACACTGAAGCTTTCTTT
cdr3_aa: CASSPDRAMNTEAFF

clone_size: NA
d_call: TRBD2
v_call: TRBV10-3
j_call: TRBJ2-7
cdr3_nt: TGTGCCATGGCGGGGGGGTTGCCATCCTACGAGCAGTACTTC
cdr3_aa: CAMAGGLPSYEQYF

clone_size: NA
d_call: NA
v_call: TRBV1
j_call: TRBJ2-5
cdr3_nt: TGCACCAGCAGCCTTCGAAGCCCTCTAGCGGAGACCCAGTACTTC
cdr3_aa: CTSSLRSPLAETQYF

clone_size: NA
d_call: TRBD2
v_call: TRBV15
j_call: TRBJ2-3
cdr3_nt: TGTGCCACCAGCAGAGCAGTCGGACTAGCGATCACAGATACGCAGTATTTT
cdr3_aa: CATSRAVGLAITDTQYF

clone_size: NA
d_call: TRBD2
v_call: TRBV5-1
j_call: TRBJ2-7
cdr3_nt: TGCGCCAGCAGCCGCCTTGGCGGGAGTTTCCCCTACGAGCAGTACTTC
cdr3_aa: CASSRLGGSFPYEQYF

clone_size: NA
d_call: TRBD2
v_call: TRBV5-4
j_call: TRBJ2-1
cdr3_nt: TGTGCCAGCAGCTTGGGGACTAGCGGGACCTACAATGAGCAGTTCTTC
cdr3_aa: CASSLGTSGTYNEQFF

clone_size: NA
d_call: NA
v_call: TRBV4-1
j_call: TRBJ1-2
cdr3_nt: TGCGCCAGCAGCCTTGGGATGGGGGGGTACTATGGCTACACCTTC
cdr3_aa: CASSLGMGGYYGYTF

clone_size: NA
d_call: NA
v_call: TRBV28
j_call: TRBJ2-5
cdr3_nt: TGTGCCAGCACCACCGAGAGGACCCAGTACTTC
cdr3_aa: CASTTERTQYF

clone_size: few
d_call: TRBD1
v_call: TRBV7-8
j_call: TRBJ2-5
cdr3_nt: TGTGCCAGCAGCTTAGGACAGGGGTTAAGGTACCAAGAGACCCAGTACTTC
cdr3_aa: CASSLGQGLRYQETQYF

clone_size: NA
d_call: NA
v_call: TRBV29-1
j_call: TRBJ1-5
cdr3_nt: TGCAGCGGATATAGTGGCAATCAGCCCCAGCATTTT
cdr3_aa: CSGYSGNQPQHF

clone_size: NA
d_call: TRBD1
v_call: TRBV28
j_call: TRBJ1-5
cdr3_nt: TGTGCCAGCAGTTTGGGGGGGGTTGACAGGGGTCATCAGCCCCAGCATTTT
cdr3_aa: CASSLGGVDRGHQPQHF

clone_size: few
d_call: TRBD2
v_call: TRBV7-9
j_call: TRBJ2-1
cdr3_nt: TGTGCCAGCAGCTTAGAGCGGGAGTACAATGAGCAGTTCTTC
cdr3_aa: CASSLEREYNEQFF

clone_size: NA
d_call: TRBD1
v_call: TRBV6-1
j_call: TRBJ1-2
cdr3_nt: TGTGCCGCCCCCGGACAGGGGGCTGGCTACACCTTC
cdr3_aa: CAAPGQGAGYTF

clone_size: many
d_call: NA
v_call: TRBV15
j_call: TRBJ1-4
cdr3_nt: TGTGCCACCAGCAGAGATCCCGTAGGGGCTGAAAAACTGTTTTTT
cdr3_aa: CATSRDPVGAEKLFF

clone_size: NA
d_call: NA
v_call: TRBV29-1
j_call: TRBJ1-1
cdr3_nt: TGCAGCGCCGAAGGCGTTAGCGTTGAAGCTTTCTTT
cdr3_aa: CSAEGVSVEAFF

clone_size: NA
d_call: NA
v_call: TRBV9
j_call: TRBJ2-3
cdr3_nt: TGTGCCAGCAGCGTAGGTGGGGGAGGCATCGTCACAGATACGCAGTATTTT
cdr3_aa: CASSVGGGGIVTDTQYF

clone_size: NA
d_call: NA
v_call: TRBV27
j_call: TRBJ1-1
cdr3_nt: TGTGCCAGCAGTTTAATCCCCCAGGGGACGGGGTTCTCTGAAGCTTTCTTT
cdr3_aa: CASSLIPQGTGFSEAFF

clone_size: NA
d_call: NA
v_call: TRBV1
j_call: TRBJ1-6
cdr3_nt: TGCACCAGCAGCCAAGTTCCCCCCAACGACGGGGTAAGGTCCTATAATTCACCCCTCCACTTT
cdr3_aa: CTSSQVPPNDGVRSYNSPLHF

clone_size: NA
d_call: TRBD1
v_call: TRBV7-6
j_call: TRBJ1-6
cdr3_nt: TGTGCCAGCAGCTTAGAGGCAGGGGGTTCCTATAATTCACCCCTCCACTTT
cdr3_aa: CASSLEAGGSYNSPLHF

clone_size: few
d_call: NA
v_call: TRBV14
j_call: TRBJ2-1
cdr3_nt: TGTGCCAGCAGCTCCCGACTAGACAGGGATAATGAGCAGTTCTTC
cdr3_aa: CASSSRLDRDNEQFF

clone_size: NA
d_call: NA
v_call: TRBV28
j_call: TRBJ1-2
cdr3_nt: TGTGCCAGCAGTCCGAGTTCTAACGCTCGGGGCTACACCTTC
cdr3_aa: CASSPSSNARGYTF

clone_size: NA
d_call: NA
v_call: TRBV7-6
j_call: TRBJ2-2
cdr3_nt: TGTGCCAGCAAACGGGACTTAAGGAACACCGGGGAGCTGTTTTTT
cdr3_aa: CASKRDLRNTGELFF

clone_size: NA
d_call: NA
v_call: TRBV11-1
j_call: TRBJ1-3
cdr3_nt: TGTGCCAGCAGCAGCTGGACGGGAACCTCTGGAAACACCATATATTTT
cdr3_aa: CASSSWTGTSGNTIYF

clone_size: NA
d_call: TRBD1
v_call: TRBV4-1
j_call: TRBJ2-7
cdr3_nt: TGCGCCAGCAGTCCCCGGGACAGGGACACCTACGAGCAGTACTTC
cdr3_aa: CASSPRDRDTYEQYF

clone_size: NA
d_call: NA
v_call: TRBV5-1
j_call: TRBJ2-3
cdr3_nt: TGCGCCAGCAGGTGGGGTAGCGAAGGTGATACGCAGTATTTT
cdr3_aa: CASRWGSEGDTQYF

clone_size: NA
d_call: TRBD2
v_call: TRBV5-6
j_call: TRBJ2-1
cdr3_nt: TGTGCCAGCAGCTTCGGGACTAGCTACAATGAGCAGTTCTTC
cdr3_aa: CASSFGTSYNEQFF

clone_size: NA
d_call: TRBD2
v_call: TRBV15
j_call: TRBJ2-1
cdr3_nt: TGTGCCACTAAACCGGGAGGAGCCTACAATGAGCAGTTCTTC
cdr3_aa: CATKPGGAYNEQFF

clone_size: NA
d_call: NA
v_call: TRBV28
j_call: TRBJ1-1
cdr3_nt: TGTGCCAGCGGAACTATAGGGGTCCACACTGAAGCTTTCTTT
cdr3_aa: CASGTIGVHTEAFF

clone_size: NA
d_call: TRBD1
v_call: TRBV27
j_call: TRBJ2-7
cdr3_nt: TGTGCCAGCAATCCGGGACAGCCTCCCTACGAGCAGTACTTC
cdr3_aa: CASNPGQPPYEQYF

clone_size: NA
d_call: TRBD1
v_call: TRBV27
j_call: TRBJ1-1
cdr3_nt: TGTGCCAGCAGTTACTCGACAGGGGCTAACACTGAAGCTTTCTTT
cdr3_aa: CASSYSTGANTEAFF

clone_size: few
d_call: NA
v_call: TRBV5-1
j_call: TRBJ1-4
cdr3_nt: TGCGCCAGCAGTGGCGGGACTACTAATGAAAAACTGTTTTTT
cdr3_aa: CASSGGTTNEKLFF

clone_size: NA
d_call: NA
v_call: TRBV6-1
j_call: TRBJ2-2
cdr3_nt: TGTGCCAGCAGTGAAGATCCAGGGAACACCGGGGAGCTGTTTTTT
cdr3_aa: CASSEDPGNTGELFF

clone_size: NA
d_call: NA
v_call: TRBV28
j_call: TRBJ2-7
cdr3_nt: TGTGCCAGCAGCGGCGGGGACTCCTACGAGCAGTACTTC
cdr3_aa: CASSGGDSYEQYF

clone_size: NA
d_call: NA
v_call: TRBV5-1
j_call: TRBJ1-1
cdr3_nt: TGCGCCAGCAGCTTGGCCGGGTCGGTTGAAGCTTTCTTT
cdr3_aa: CASSLAGSVEAFF

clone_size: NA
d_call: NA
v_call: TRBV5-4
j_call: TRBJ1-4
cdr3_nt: TGTGCCAGCAGCTTTTACACTCCGGCAGGTGAAAAACTGTTTTTT
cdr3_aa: CASSFYTPAGEKLFF

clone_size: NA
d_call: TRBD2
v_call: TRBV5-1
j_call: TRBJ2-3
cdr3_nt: TGCGCCAGCAGTCTCCGGACTAGCGGGGGAAGCACAGATACGCAGTATTTT
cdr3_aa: CASSLRTSGGSTDTQYF

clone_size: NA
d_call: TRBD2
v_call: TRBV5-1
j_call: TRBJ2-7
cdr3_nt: TGCGCCAGCAGCTTGAATAGCGGGGGGGCCTACGAGCAGTACTTC
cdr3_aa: CASSLNSGGAYEQYF

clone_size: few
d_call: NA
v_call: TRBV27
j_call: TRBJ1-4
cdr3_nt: TGTGCCAGCAGCCGGGAAGGGGGTCCTAATGAAAAACTGTTTTTT
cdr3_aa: CASSREGGPNEKLFF

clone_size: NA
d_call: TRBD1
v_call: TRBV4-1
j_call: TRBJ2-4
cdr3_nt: TGCGCCAGCAGCCAAGGGACAGGAAAAAACATTCAGTACTTC
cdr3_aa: CASSQGTGKNIQYF

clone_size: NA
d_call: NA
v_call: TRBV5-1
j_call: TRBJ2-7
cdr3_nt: TGCGCCAGCAGCCCCCCGGGATACGAGCAGTACTTC
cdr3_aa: CASSPPGYEQYF

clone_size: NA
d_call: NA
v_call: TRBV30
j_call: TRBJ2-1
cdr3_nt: TGTGCCTGGAGTGTAAGCTCGAATGAGCAGTTCTTC
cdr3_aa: CAWSVSSNEQFF

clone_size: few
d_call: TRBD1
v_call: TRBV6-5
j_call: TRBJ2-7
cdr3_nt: TGTGCCAGCAGTTACTCCACGGGACAGGGGATCGAGCAGTACTTC
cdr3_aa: CASSYSTGQGIEQYF

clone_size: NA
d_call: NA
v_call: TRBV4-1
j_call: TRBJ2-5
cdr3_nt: TGCGCCAGCGGCCAAGATATAGGGAGGGAGACCCAGTACTTC
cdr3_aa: CASGQDIGRETQYF